This record looks at one TCR beta chain sequence and its context. This sample was included in a study of blood T cell repertoires in COVID-19. TCRdb's copy holds only in-frame clones and misses some; the assay was immunoSEQ multiplex PCR. The sample has under 300,000 clones, approximately 89% seen once. CDR1 and CDR2 from the germline V gene are SGHTA and FQGTGA. This CDR3 comprises 18 residues. The V and J ends lost 2 bases and 7 bases, in that order; junction bases with no gene match: 15. Sequenced material: PBMCs or T cells enriched from blood (not recorded which). The source is an older woman who had recovered from COVID-19. The gene calls are TRBV7-3 and TRBJ2-1; 9 nucleotides align to TRBD2. The chain's CDR3 is CASSLRSREGLGANEQFF. The CDR3, as DNA: TGTGCCAGCAGCTTACGTTCGCGGGAGGGCCTTGGAGCTAATGAGCAGTTCTTC.